The present entry profiles one T cell receptor beta chain with its context. This clonotype was seen many times. Its target antigen remains unknown. Nothing much larger sits one base from this clone, and base qualities are not available. This specimen belongs to a study of regulatory T cells in long-lasting Graves disease (dated by TCRdb to the early 2020s). Background for the entire study: In the newly diagnosed Graves' disease group, patients had been taking antithyroid drugs for less than 3 months. The study took place in China and was registered as a clinical trial. This study used TCR sequencing and RNA sequencing of peripheral blood to compare persistent Graves' disease patients against newly diagnosed Graves' disease patients. A total of around 35 samples underwent TCR sequencing: about 13 from persistent and some 20 from newly diagnosed Graves' disease patients.

Library method: multiplex PCR. TCRdb lists the instrument as Illumina HiSeq 4000. iRepertoire HTBI primers and Arm-PCR amplification of CDR3 regions were used to construct TCR beta libraries. Gel purification was performed on PCR products prior to sequencing. The published analysis was carried out like this. Gene usage analysis of CDR3 amino acid clonotypes relied on the roughly 60 TRBV and about 15 TRBJ segments identified across samples. COPE and FqMerger were used to merge filtered high-quality paired reads into contigs. BLAST was used to align contigs to IMGT TRBV, TRBD and TRBJ reference genes, with CDR3 defined following IMGT. Any clonotype with a frequency above 0.1% was classified as a highly expanded clone. Shannon entropy was used to measure repertoire diversity, and the Gini coefficient was used to measure V-J evenness. A clonotype found in more than one individual was treated as public. TCRdb handled the public reads itself, with Q25 trimming in fastp and clone calling in MiXCR, and kept productive beta chains. Rows merge per CDR3 protein into single entries with the most common DNA and genes. These V and J calls derive from TCRdb rather than the authors' analysis. Recorded for this sample are about 440,000 distinct CDR3 sequences; roughly 15% of them occurred a single time. About 10% of the sample is in the top ten clones.

The paper's findings and limits, for the study overall: The study examined only peripheral blood because the primary lesion, thyroid tissue, could not be accessed. Sequencing and analysis were restricted to the TCR beta chain. As a limitation, the authors acknowledged that the small sample size may reduce accuracy. Compared with newly diagnosed patients, patients with persistent Graves' disease had lower TCR Shannon entropy and fewer highly expanded clones, which suggests clonal expansion. Persistent patients shared more public clonotypes among themselves (roughly 2,700) than newly diagnosed patients did (approximately 900).

Per the publication, the time point label means: newly diagnosed GD, antithyroid drugs for less than 3 months. For both TCR sequencing and RNA sequencing, RNA was extracted from PBMCs in TRIzol. The diagnosis of Graves' disease followed American Thyroid Association guidelines. Patients for the study were recruited at an endocrinology department in Xi'an, China. From each patient, around 9.3 milliliters of peripheral blood was collected into an EDTA anticoagulant tube. Ficoll Paque Plus density gradient separation was used to isolate PBMCs, and no additional T cell sorting was done. RNA quality was checked with an Agilent 2100 Bioanalyzer and agarose gel, and concentration with a NanoDrop 2000. These data were also filed under a second study, of T cells in Graves' hyperthyroidism and ophthalmopathy. The second study's authors report: Stable Graves' hyperthyroidism was defined as no progression to ophthalmopathy during 18 months of follow-up. Hyperthyroidism patients were newly diagnosed, had a disease duration of under 2 months, and were aged 18 to 65 years. Any patient with an uncontrolled infection, another autoimmune disease, pregnancy or lactation was excluded. Diagnoses were established on the basis of clinical symptoms, serum thyroxine and TRAb, thyroid ultrasound, and orbital computed tomography. The first round of RT-PCR for the TCR CDR3 was performed with the HTBI primer set and the Qiagen OneStep RT-PCR kit. Most expanded thyroid clonotypes (frequency above 0.001) were also found in blood, which suggests that blood repertoires may mirror thyroid immune responses. Ophthalmopathy was separated from stable hyperthyroidism by a 13 V-J signature model, with 85% to 90% sensitivity and roughly 81% specificity obtained in cross-validation and 80%/75% obtained in testing. In validation, the model predicted progression to ophthalmopathy with approximately 71% sensitivity and 72% to 85% specificity, a median of roughly seven months before onset. A discovery cohort of approximately 97 patients, 43 with Graves' ophthalmopathy and 55 to 65 with stable Graves' hyperthyroidism, was used to find distinguishing TCR V-J signatures. Prospective prediction of ophthalmopathy was tested in an independent validation cohort of 18 to 20 hyperthyroidism patients and some 17 patients who later progressed to ophthalmopathy. For training and testing, the 100 or so patients in the discovery cohort were randomly divided in a 7:3 ratio. In about 6 Graves' hyperthyroidism patients, the study also compared T-cell repertoires from thyroid tissue with T-cell repertoires from blood. After sampling, hyperthyroidism patients received methimazole starting at 30 mg daily, and ophthalmopathy patients received high-dose intravenous methylprednisolone. Libraries were constructed in a second round of multiplex PCR, after which size selection and purification were performed. The libraries were sequenced on an Illumina HiSeq2000 using paired-end 100 bp reads. SOAPnuke was used to process the raw data, throwing out any read that contained adapters or uncalled bases, had a mean Phred below 15, or lacked an exact constant-primer or identifier match. COPE v1.2.5 was used to merge high-quality paired reads, and clonotypes were defined as unique nucleotide sequences. MiTCR v1.1 was used to align clonotypes to the IMGT TRBV, TRBD and TRBJ reference segments. The analysis included only V-J combinations with a frequency above 0.0001, which together covered around 99% of the repertoires. A TCS score was defined as the ratio of F50 (clonal expansion) to E x V (chaos), with BLOSUM62-based TCRdist applied between CDR3 peptides within each V-J. Welch's t-statistics and random forest reduced 500 to 550 V-J features to roughly 13, which were used in a naive Bayes classifier (R e1071). Sample size was not statistically predetermined, and blinding of investigators to group allocation was not performed. According to the paper, TCR Vbeta CDR3 sequencing was carried out on over 130 peripheral blood samples, which came from over 40 ophthalmopathy, 80 or so hyperthyroidism and about 17 progressor patients.

This specimen consisted of peripheral blood mononuclear cells (PBMCs), obtained at new diagnosis, from a patient treated with antithyroid drugs. This TCR derives from a woman aged 25 to 39 with Graves disease. Donor details come from another sample of the same person, matched by shared clones.

The DNA is as follows: TGTGCCAGCAGCCTCCGTGGAGAGTGGGACACTGAAGCTTTCTTT. The encoded protein is CASSLRGEWDTEAFF. In this chain, TRBV11-2 is recombined with TRBJ1-1; no D segment can be confidently identified. According to the germline V gene, CDR1 reads SGHAT and CDR2 reads FQNNGV. Counted from cysteine to phenylalanine, this CDR3 has 15 amino acids. The retained sequence is limited to the CDR3, 45 bases, with the frame set at the first base. The germline ends are 16 bases apart after V is trimmed by 5 bases and J by 3 bases. Supplemented by the reference TRBV11-2 and TRBJ1-1 proteins around the CDR3, the complete variable domain is EAGVAQSPRYKIIEKRQSVAFWCNPISGHATLYWYQQILGQGPKLLIQFQNNGVVDDSQLPKDRFSAERLKGVDSTLKIQPAKLEDSAVYLCASSLRGEWDTEAFFGQGTRLTVV.